A single sample is the source of the 18 T cell receptor beta chains below, sequenced in a study of blood T cell repertoires in COVID-19. Profiled with immunoSEQ multiplex PCR; TCRdb holds only in-frame clones, not every one. The table shows about 240,000 clones, with about four fifths occurring only once. Material for sequencing was peripheral blood. The receptors shown here come from an elderly woman with acute or convalescent COVID-19.

This clone has just a few counts. The J gene is TRBJ1-2, the V gene TRBV19, with TRBD1 as a possible D gene (6 bases). The germline CDR1 and CDR2 sequences are LNHDA and SQIVND (reference sequence). V was shortened by 6 bases and J by 3 bases, with 11 bases between the two germline ends. This CDR3 is built from 13 residues. CDR3 residues: CASRDSVHYGYTF. The DNA for the CDR3 is TGTGCCAGTAGGGACAGTGTCCACTATGGCTACACCTTC.

V gene TRBV15 combines with J gene TRBJ1-2; TRBD1 agrees at 9 bases. In germline, CDR1 is LNHNV, CDR2 YYDKDF (reference sequence). This CDR3 region has 16 residues. Unmatched junction bases numbered 7, after V lost 1 base and J lost 4 bases. The DNA of the CDR3 is TGTGCCACCAGCAGAGGGGGGACAGGGATGGTCTATGGCTACACCTTC. Residues: CATSRGGTGMVYGYTF.

This clone was observed once. This chain uses TRBV7-6 with TRBJ1-1, with D perhaps matching TRBD1 (5 bases). CDR3 length equals 17 residues. The ends were cut back, 5 bases at V and 4 bases at J, with 23 bases in the middle. The germline gives CDR1 SGHVS, CDR2 FNYEAQ. The chain's CDR3 is CASSLVGRRGGVTEAFF. The DNA for the CDR3 is TGTGCCAGCAGCCTAGTAGGCAGAAGGGGAGGGGTCACTGAAGCTTTCTTT.

This chain connects TRBV2 to TRBJ1-3; tentative D call: TRBD1 (6 bases). CDR1 is SNHLY, CDR2 FYNNEI, per germline. The V and J ends lost 3 bases and 4 bases respectively, with 10 bases between them. This CDR3 is 14 amino acids long. The CDR3, as DNA: TGTGCCAGCAGTGACCAGGGGAACGGAAACACCATATATTTT. Translated: CASSDQGNGNTIYF.

The chain links TRBV13 to TRBJ1-2, with 7 bases lining up with TRBD1. CDR3 length: 16 amino acids. Per the germline V gene, CDR1 is PRHDT and CDR2 is FYEKMQ (reference sequence). V shed 5 bases and J 3 bases; nucleotides not matched to a gene: 12. The CDR3 region has the DNA TGTGCCAGCAGCCCGCTTTGGCAGGGGGTCGACTATGGCTACACCTTC. Translated, it gives CASSPLWQGVDYGYTF.

This chain links TRBV28 with TRBJ1-4; the match to TRBD1 covers 7 bases. The germline CDR1 and CDR2 sequences are MDHEN and SYDVKM. The CDR3 is made up of 13 amino acids. Unmatched junction bases numbered 2, after V lost 6 bases and J lost 4 bases. CDR3 bases: TGTGCCAGCAGGGCAGGGGGTAATGAAAAACTGTTTTTT. Its protein is CASRAGGNEKLFF.

This rearrangement joins TRBV28 to TRBJ2-7; TRBD1 agrees at 9 bases. J lost 12 bases, V lost 7 bases, and 16 bases had no gene match. Per germline, CDR1 MDHEN and CDR2 SYDVKM. The CDR3 consists of 14 residues. The CDR3 protein is CASNTQGQGPNWYF. The CDR3, as DNA: TGTGCCAGCAACACGCAGGGACAGGGCCCAAATTGGTACTTC.

In its sample, this clone was seen a few times. The rearrangement joins TRBV30 to TRBJ2-5; TRBD2 is a possible D gene (6 bases). The germline V gene encodes CDR1 GTSNPN and CDR2 SVGIG (reference sequence). V was clipped by 2 bases and J by 2 bases, with 12 bases between them. The CDR3 is 14 amino acids. CDR3 amino acids: CAWSPKGRQETQYF. The CDR3 DNA sequence: TGTGCCTGGAGTCCCAAGGGGAGGCAAGAGACCCAGTACTTC. The whole variable domain, filled in from reference TRBV30 and TRBJ2-5, reads SQTIHQWPATLVQPVGSPLSLECTVEGTSNPNLYWYRQAAGRGLQLLFYSVGIGQISSEVPQNLSASRPQDRQFILSSKKLLLSDSGFYLCAWSPKGRQETQYFGPGTRLLVL.

V and J are TRBV5-8 and TRBJ2-1; TRBD1 matches 7 bases. CDR3 length: 15 amino acids. The J segment lost 7 bases and the V segment lost 3 bases, leaving 10 bases of the junction unmatched. Germline V gene lookup returns CDR1 SGHTS and CDR2 YDEGEE. CDR3 coding DNA: TGTGCCAGCAGCTCCCGCCGGGACAGAATTAATGAGCAGTTCTTC. Its translation: CASSSRRDRINEQFF.

The V gene is TRBV5-4, the J gene TRBJ1-1; 7 positions match TRBD1. Trimming removed 4 bases from V and 1 base from J; junction bases left unmatched: 4. Germline V gene sequence: CDR1 SGHNT, CDR2 YYREEE (reference sequence). There are 14 residues in the CDR3. The CDR3: CASSRGTANTEAFF. The CDR3 DNA is TGTGCCAGCAGCAGGGGGACAGCGAACACTGAAGCTTTCTTT.

The chain is built from TRBV28 and TRBJ2-5; D unclear. The V end was cut by 5 bases, the J end by 4 bases, with 11 bases between. This CDR3 spans 13 amino acids. Germline lookup yields CDR1 MDHEN and CDR2 SYDVKM. The DNA for the CDR3 is TGTGCCAGCAGTCCGCGTCCTATAGAGACCCAGTACTTC. Protein: CASSPRPIETQYF.

The chain joins TRBV6-4 to TRBJ1-5; no definite D call. This CDR3 comprises 19 residues. V was cut by 7 bases and J by 1 base, with 26 bases left in between. Germline CDR1 MRHNA, CDR2 SNTAGT. The CDR3 protein is CASTPPSRPWEYSNQPQHF. The CDR3 nucleotides read TGTGCCAGCACACCCCCAAGCAGACCGTGGGAGTACAGCAATCAGCCCCAGCATTTT.

The V call is TRBV28, the J call TRBJ1-6; 11 bases fit TRBD1. The V and J ends lost 2 bases and 7 bases, in that order; junction bases with no gene match: 7. Germline assignment: CDR1 MDHEN and CDR2 SYDVKM. CDR3 length equals 17 residues. As DNA, the CDR3 is TGTGCCAGCAGTTTAGGGTGGGGACAGGGGGAAAATTCACCCCTCCACTTT. Its translation: CASSLGWGQGENSPLHF.

This rearrangement joins TRBV5-1 to TRBJ2-5; 9 nucleotides line up with TRBD2. The CDR3 is 15 residues long. Germline values: CDR1 SGHRS, CDR2 YFSETQ. V lost 4 bases, J lost 0 bases, and 4 bases stayed unmatched. CDR3 DNA: TGCGCCAGCAGCACCGGGACTAGCTACCAAGAGACCCAGTACTTC. Its protein is CASSTGTSYQETQYF.

The rearrangement joins TRBV6-1 to TRBJ2-7; 11 bases line up with TRBD2. The CDR3 sequence is 15 residues long. Germline V gives CDR1 MNHNS, CDR2 SASEGT. The ends lost 6 bases at V and 4 bases at J; junction bases unmatched: 8. The CDR3 reads CASRSTSGDIYEQYF. CDR3 nucleotides: TGTGCCAGCAGATCGACTAGCGGGGACATATACGAGCAGTACTTC.

In its sample, this clone was seen a few times. The V gene is TRBV9, the J gene TRBJ2-5, with 7 bases that match TRBD2. V trimming: 4 bases; J trimming: 1 base; junction bases outside the gene matches: 4. Germline V gives CDR1 SGDLS, CDR2 YYNGEE. The CDR3 loop spans 14 amino acids. The CDR3 DNA is TGTGCCAGCAGCTTCGGGGGGTTCCAAGAGACCCAGTACTTC. It codes for CASSFGGFQETQYF. The full variable domain, completed using reference TRBV9 and TRBJ2-5, is DSGVTQTPKHLITATGQRVTLRCSPRSGDLSVYWYQQSLDQGLQFLIQYYNGEERAKGNILERFSAQQFPDLHSELNLSSLELGDSALYFCASSFGGFQETQYFGPGTRLLVL.

CDR3: CASSPVGGNQPQHF. CDR3 in DNA: TGTGCCAGCTCACCAGTAGGGGGCAATCAGCCCCAGCATTTT. This chain joins TRBV18 and TRBJ1-5; D might be TRBD1 (5 bases). Trimming took off 2 bases at V and 2 bases at J, with 7 bases between the two ends. Germline V lookup: CDR1 KGHSH, CDR2 LQKENI. The CDR3 spans 14 residues.

The chain uses TRBV7-5 and TRBJ2-5; the table's D call TRBD2 went unverified against the DNA. TRBV7-5 represents a pseudogene. CDR3 size: 11 residues. This CDR3 reads CARSPKETQYF. In DNA, the CDR3 is TGTGCCAGAAGCCCTAAAGAGACCCAGTACTTC.